A selection of T cell receptor beta chains follows, all from one sample in a study of vaccination effects on CD4 cells after COVID-19. Sequencing used immunoSEQ multiplex PCR; TCRdb keeps in-frame clones, though not all of them. The sample consists of tens of thousands of clones, roughly 79% of them appearing once. Their antigens are not known. This specimen was CD4+ T cells from PBMCs cultured with SARS-CoV-2 spike peptides, taken before COVID-19 vaccination. These receptors were taken from a human donor who received a COVID-19 vaccine. The CDR3 runs from the conserved cysteine through the conserved F or W. Each record gives: D gene, CDR3 length, clone size, J gene, V gene, CDR3 DNA, CDR3 protein. A D gene is named only where the DNA matches it firmly. Expanded clones are given a class, and other clones once, few, many or no size at all.

- 12 - TRBJ1-6 TRBV3-1/TRBV3-2 TGTGCCAGCAGCCAACCCGGTTCACCCCTCCACTTT CASSQPGSPLHF
TRBD1 14 - TRBJ2-3 TRBV28 TGTGCCAGCAGACAGGGGGCGAGAACAGATACGCAGTATTTT CASRQGARTDTQYF
- 17 - TRBJ1-6 TRBV6-1 TGTGCCAGCAGTGAATTGTTTATGGGGGCTCGGGGCTCACCCCTCCACTTT CASSELFMGARGSPLHF
- 11 - TRBJ2-3 TRBV29-1 TGCAGCGTTGGGGGCACAGATACGCAGTATTTT CSVGGTDTQYF
- 14 - TRBJ2-1 TRBV7-3 TGTGCCAGCAGCTTAATAGCAGGGGGGAATGAGCAGTTCTTC CASSLIAGGNEQFF
- 13 - TRBJ1-2 TRBV18 TGTGCCAGCTCACCGGGGGAGCACTATGGCTACACCTTC CASSPGEHYGYTF
- 15 - TRBJ1-5 TRBV18 TGTGCCAGCTCACCAGGGGGAGCGAAGTTGTGGCCCCAGCATTTT CASSPGGAKLWPQHF
- 17 few TRBJ2-5 TRBV5-1 TGCGCCAGCAGCTTGTTCGGTTTGGGCAGCACCCAAGAGACCCAGTACTTC CASSLFGLGSTQETQYF
- 12 - TRBJ2-1 TRBV6-5 TGTGCCAGCAGTTACTACGGGGGTGAGCAGTTCTTC CASSYYGGEQFF
- 13 - TRBJ1-2 TRBV7-2 TGTGCCAGCAGCTTAGAAACACACCAGGGCTACACCTTC CASSLETHQGYTF
- 15 - TRBJ2-3 TRBV18 TGTGCCAGCTCCCAGGTCTTGGGCGGCACAGATACGCAGTATTTT CASSQVLGGTDTQYF
TRBD1 14 - TRBJ2-3 TRBV19 TGTGCCAGTAGTGACAGGGGCCTCACAGATACGCAGTATTTT CASSDRGLTDTQYF
- 12 - TRBJ2-3 TRBV6-5 TGTGCCAGCAAAGGGTCCACAGATACGCAGTATTTT CASKGSTDTQYF
- 18 - TRBJ1-4 TRBV4-3 TGCGCCAGCAGCCAAGATGTATTCCTTTCAAGAAAGAATGAAAAACTGTTTTTT CASSQDVFLSRKNEKLFF
- 15 few TRBJ1-6 TRBV30 TGTGCCTGGAGTGTACACCCTACTTCTAATTCACCCCTCCACTTT CAWSVHPTSNSPLHF
- 13 - TRBJ1-1 TRBV7-2 TGTGCCATCACGCGGACTACGAACACTGAAGCTTTCTTT CAITRTTNTEAFF
- 15 - TRBJ2-5 TRBV5-5 TGTGCCAGCAGCTCGAACCTCGCGACACGGGAGACCCAGTACTTC CASSSNLATRETQYF
- 15 - TRBJ2-5 TRBV9 TGTGCCAGCAGCGTAGCTACAGGAGCGTGGGAGACCCAGTACTTC CASSVATGAWETQYF
- 13 - TRBJ2-3 TRBV6-5 TGTGCCAGCAGTTACACGGGCGCAGATACGCAGTATTTT CASSYTGADTQYF
TRBD1 15 - TRBJ1-2 TRBV3-1/TRBV3-2 TGTGCCAGCAGCCCGCGACAGGGACTAGACTATGGCTACACCTTC CASSPRQGLDYGYTF
- 13 - TRBJ2-5 TRBV2 TGTGCCGGCTTGAGGGGTCCTGGAGAGACCCAGTACTTC CAGLRGPGETQYF
TRBD1 16 once TRBJ1-5 TRBV18 TGTGCCAGCTCACCAACCACGGGACAGGGCAATCAGCCCCAGCATTTT CASSPTTGQGNQPQHF
TRBD1 15 - TRBJ1-5 TRBV2 TGTGCCAGCTTGAAAGGACAGGGGGACGCTCAGCCCCAGCATTTT CASLKGQGDAQPQHF
- 14 - TRBJ1-1 TRBV28 TGTGCCAGCAGTTTAGCCAGGGTGAACACTGAAGCTTTCTTT CASSLARVNTEAFF
TRBD1 14 - TRBJ2-5 TRBV2 TGTGCCAGCAGTGATAGGACAGGAGAAGAGACCCAGTACTTC CASSDRTGEETQYF
- 16 - TRBJ2-3 TRBV19 TGTGCCAGTAGTATCGGGAGGGGACAGGGAGAAGATACGCAGTATTTT CASSIGRGQGEDTQYF
- 12 - TRBJ1-3 TRBV12-3/TRBV12-4 TGTGCCAGCAGACTAGGGGGTTACACCATATATTTT CASRLGGYTIYF
- 14 - TRBJ2-4 TRBV20-1 TGCAGTGCTAGTAGCAGGAAGAGAGAAAACATTCAGTACTTC CSASSRKRENIQYF
TRBD2 17 - TRBJ2-1 TRBV4-1 TGCGCCAGCAGCCAAGATAGCGGGGTTAGCTCCTACAATGAGCAGTTCTTC CASSQDSGVSSYNEQFF